A selection of T cell receptor beta chains follows, all from one sample in a study of blood T cell repertoires in COVID-19. Method: immunoSEQ multiplex PCR; TCRdb's copy keeps in-frame clones and lacks some. The sample lists some 150,000 clones, around 85% occurring once. Sequencing was carried out using peripheral blood. These receptors were obtained from a man in his 70s with acute or convalescent COVID-19. Each CDR3 is given with its conserved first and last residue. Fields, in order: clone size, D gene, J gene, V gene, CDR3 DNA, CDR3 protein. A D gene is named only where the DNA matches it firmly. Expanded clones are given a class, and other clones once, few, many or no size at all.

clone size: once
D gene: TRBD2
J gene: TRBJ2-2
V gene: TRBV6-6
CDR3 DNA: TGTGCCAGCAGTCGTTCCCTAGCGGGAGCCCTCACCGGGGAGCTGTTTTTT
CDR3 protein: CASSRSLAGALTGELFF

clone size: NA
D gene: NA
J gene: TRBJ2-7
V gene: TRBV19
CDR3 DNA: TGTGCCAGTAGAGAGAGCAGGGGCTCCCCCTACGAGCAGTACTTC
CDR3 protein: CASRESRGSPYEQYF

clone size: NA
D gene: NA
J gene: TRBJ1-2
V gene: TRBV5-4
CDR3 DNA: TGTGCCAGCAGCTCGCCGGGGGGGATCTATGGCTACACCTTC
CDR3 protein: CASSSPGGIYGYTF

clone size: NA
D gene: TRBD1
J gene: TRBJ1-1
V gene: TRBV5-4
CDR3 DNA: TGTGCCAGCAGCCGAAGACAGGGGCTGGGCGGTGAAGCTTTCTTT
CDR3 protein: CASSRRQGLGGEAFF

clone size: few
D gene: TRBD2
J gene: TRBJ2-1
V gene: TRBV2
CDR3 DNA: TGTGCCAGCAGACTAGCGAGCTCCTACAATGAGCAGTTCTTC
CDR3 protein: CASRLASSYNEQFF

clone size: few
D gene: NA
J gene: TRBJ2-2
V gene: TRBV2
CDR3 DNA: TGTGCCAGCAGTGAACAGGCAGGGAGGACCGGGGAGCTGTTTTTT
CDR3 protein: CASSEQAGRTGELFF

clone size: once
D gene: NA
J gene: TRBJ1-1
V gene: TRBV7-8
CDR3 DNA: TGTGCCAGCAGCCCCTACACTGAAGCTTTCTTT
CDR3 protein: CASSPYTEAFF

clone size: NA
D gene: TRBD1
J gene: TRBJ2-7
V gene: TRBV28
CDR3 DNA: TGTGCCAGGGAACAGGGGGAGATCTCCTACGAGCAGTACTTC
CDR3 protein: CAREQGEISYEQYF

clone size: NA
D gene: TRBD2
J gene: TRBJ2-2
V gene: TRBV4-3
CDR3 DNA: TGCGCCAGCAGCCAAGATCTTGCGGGGACTAGCAACACCGGGGAGCTGTTTTTT
CDR3 protein: CASSQDLAGTSNTGELFF

clone size: NA
D gene: TRBD2
J gene: TRBJ2-2
V gene: TRBV12-3/TRBV12-4
CDR3 DNA: TGTGCCAGCGCCCAGCGGGAAACCGGGGAGCTGTTTTTT
CDR3 protein: CASAQRETGELFF

clone size: NA
D gene: NA
J gene: TRBJ2-5
V gene: TRBV29-1
CDR3 DNA: TGCAGCGTTACCGGGTCGAACGGAGAGACCCAGTACTTC
CDR3 protein: CSVTGSNGETQYF

clone size: NA
D gene: TRBD2
J gene: TRBJ2-5
V gene: TRBV7-2
CDR3 DNA: TGTGCCAGCAGCTTATCGCCTAGCGGGGCCCAAGAGACCCAGTACTTC
CDR3 protein: CASSLSPSGAQETQYF

clone size: few
D gene: NA
J gene: TRBJ1-5
V gene: TRBV20-1
CDR3 DNA: TGCAGTGCTAGTGGTCGGGGTGTTCAGCCCCAGCATTTT
CDR3 protein: CSASGRGVQPQHF

clone size: few
D gene: TRBD2
J gene: TRBJ2-7
V gene: TRBV19
CDR3 DNA: TGTGCCAGTAGTATAATGGGACTAGCTTCCTACGAGCAGTACTTC
CDR3 protein: CASSIMGLASYEQYF

clone size: NA
D gene: TRBD1
J gene: TRBJ2-7
V gene: TRBV5-1
CDR3 DNA: TGCGCCAGTTCGACAGGGGGCCCCCCCTACGAGCAGTACTTC
CDR3 protein: CASSTGGPPYEQYF

clone size: NA
D gene: TRBD1
J gene: TRBJ1-5
V gene: TRBV6-2/TRBV6-3
CDR3 DNA: TGTGCCAGCAGTTACGACAGGGGAATCGATCAGCCCCAGCATTTT
CDR3 protein: CASSYDRGIDQPQHF

clone size: NA
D gene: NA
J gene: TRBJ1-4
V gene: TRBV30
CDR3 DNA: TGTGCCTGGAGTGTAGACACAGCGGGAAAACTGTTTTTT
CDR3 protein: CAWSVDTAGKLFF

clone size: NA
D gene: TRBD1
J gene: TRBJ1-5
V gene: TRBV7-9
CDR3 DNA: TGTGCCAGCAGCGGACAGGGGGCGAGCAATCAGCCCCAGCATTTT
CDR3 protein: CASSGQGASNQPQHF